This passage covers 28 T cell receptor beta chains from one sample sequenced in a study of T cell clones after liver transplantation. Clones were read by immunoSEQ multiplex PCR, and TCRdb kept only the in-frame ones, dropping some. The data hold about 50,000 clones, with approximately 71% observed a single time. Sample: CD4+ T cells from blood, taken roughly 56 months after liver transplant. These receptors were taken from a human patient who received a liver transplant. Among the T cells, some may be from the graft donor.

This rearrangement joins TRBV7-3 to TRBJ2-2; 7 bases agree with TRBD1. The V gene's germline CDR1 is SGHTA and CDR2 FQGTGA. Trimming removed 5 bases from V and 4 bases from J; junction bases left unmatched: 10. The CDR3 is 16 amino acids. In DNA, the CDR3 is TGTGCCAGCAGCCGAACAGGGGATGGGGGCACCGGGGAGCTGTTTTTT. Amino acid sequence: CASSRTGDGGTGELFF.

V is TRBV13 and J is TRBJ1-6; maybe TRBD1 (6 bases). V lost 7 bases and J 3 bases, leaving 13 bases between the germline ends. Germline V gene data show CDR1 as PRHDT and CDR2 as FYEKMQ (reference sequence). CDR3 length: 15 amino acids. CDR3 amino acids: CASTHRVDYNSPLHF. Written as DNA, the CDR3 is TGTGCCAGCACCCACAGGGTGGACTATAATTCACCCCTCCACTTT.

The CDR3: CASSQDIRGNGGELFF. The CDR3 coding sequence is TGTGCCAGCAGCCAAGATATCAGGGGCAACGGCGGGGAGCTGTTTTTT. This chain connects TRBV4-2 to TRBJ2-2; perhaps TRBD1 as D (6 bases). The CDR3 covers 16 residues. Germline CDR1 is LGHNA and CDR2 is YNFKEQ. V gave up 0 bases and J gave up 7 bases, with 15 bases separating them.

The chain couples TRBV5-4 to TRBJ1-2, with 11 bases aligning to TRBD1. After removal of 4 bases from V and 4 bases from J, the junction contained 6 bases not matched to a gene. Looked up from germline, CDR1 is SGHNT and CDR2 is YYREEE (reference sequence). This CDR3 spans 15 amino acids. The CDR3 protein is CASSPRTGGLYGYTF. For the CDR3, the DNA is TGTGCCAGCAGCCCGAGGACAGGGGGCCTCTATGGCTACACCTTC.

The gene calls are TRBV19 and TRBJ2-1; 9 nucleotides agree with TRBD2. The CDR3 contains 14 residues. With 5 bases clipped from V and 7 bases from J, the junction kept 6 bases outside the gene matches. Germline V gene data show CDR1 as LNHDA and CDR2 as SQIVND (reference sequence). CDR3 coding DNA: TGTGCCAGTAGTTTCGCGGGGGGGACGAATGAGCAGTTCTTC. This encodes CASSFAGGTNEQFF.

The DNA of the CDR3 is TGTGCCATCAGCCGGGGACAGCCTAAGAACCTCCGAGAGACCCAGTACTTC. Amino acid sequence: CAISRGQPKNLRETQYF. V and J are TRBV10-3 and TRBJ2-5, with 7 bases aligning to TRBD1. CDR1 is ENHRY, CDR2 SYGVKD, per germline. The J segment lost 4 bases and the V segment lost 6 bases, leaving 17 bases of the junction unmatched. The CDR3 is 17 residues long.

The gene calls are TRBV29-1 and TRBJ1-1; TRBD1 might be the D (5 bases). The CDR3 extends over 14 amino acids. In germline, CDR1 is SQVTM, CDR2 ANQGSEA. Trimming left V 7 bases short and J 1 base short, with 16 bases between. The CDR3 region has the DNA TGCAGCGGCCGGTTCGGGGGGTCGAACACTGAAGCTTTCTTT. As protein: CSGRFGGSNTEAFF.

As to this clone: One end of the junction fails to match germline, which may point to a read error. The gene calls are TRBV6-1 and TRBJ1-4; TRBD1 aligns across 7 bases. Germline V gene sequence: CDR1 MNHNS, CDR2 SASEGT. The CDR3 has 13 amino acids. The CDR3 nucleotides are TGTGCCAGCAGTGAGACAGGGCTTCGAAAAACTGTTTTT. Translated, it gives CASSETGLRKTVF.

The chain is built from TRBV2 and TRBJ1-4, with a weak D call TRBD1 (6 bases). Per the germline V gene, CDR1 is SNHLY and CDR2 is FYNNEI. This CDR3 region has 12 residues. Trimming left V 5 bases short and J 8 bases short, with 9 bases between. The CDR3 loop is CASSRQVEKLFF. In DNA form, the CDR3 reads TGTGCCAGCAGTAGACAGGTAGAAAAACTGTTTTTT. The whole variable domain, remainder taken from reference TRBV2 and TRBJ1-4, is EPEVTQTPSHQVTQMGQEVILRCVPISNHLYFYWYRQILGQKVEFLVSFYNNEISEKSEIFDDQFSVERPDGSNFTLKIRSTKLEDSAMYFCASSRQVEKLFFGSGTQLSVL.

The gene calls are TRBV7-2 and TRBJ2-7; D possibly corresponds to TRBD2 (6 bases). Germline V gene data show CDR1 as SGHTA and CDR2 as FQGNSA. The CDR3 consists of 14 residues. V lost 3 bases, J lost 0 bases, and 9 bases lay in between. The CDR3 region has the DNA TGTGCCAGCAGCTTGGACTATAGCTCCTACGAGCAGTACTTC. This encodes CASSLDYSSYEQYF.

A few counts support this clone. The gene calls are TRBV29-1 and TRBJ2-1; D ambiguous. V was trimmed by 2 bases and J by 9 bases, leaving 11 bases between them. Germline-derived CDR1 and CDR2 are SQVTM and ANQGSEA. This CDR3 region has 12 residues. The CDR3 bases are TGCAGCGTTGAACTCCGGGTCAGTGAGCAGTTCTTC. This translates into CSVELRVSEQFF.

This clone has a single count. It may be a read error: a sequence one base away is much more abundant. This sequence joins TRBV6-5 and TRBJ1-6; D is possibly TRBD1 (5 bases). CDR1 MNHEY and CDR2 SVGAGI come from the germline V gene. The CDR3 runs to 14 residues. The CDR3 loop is CASSEDPRGSPLYF. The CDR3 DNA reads TGTGCCAGCAGTGAGGACCCTCGGGGGTCACCCCTCTACTTT.

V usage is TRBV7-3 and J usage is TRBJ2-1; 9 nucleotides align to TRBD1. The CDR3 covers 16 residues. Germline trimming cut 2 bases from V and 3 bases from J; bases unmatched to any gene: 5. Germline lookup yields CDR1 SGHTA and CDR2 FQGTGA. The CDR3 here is CASSLSGTGNYNEQFF. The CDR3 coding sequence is TGTGCCAGCAGCTTATCCGGGACAGGGAACTACAATGAGCAGTTCTTC.

The CDR3 spells CASSRGGERKPQHF. CDR3 in DNA: TGTGCCAGCAGCCGCGGGGGGGAAAGGAAGCCCCAGCATTTT. This chain connects TRBV6-5 to TRBJ1-5, with D perhaps matching TRBD1 (5 bases). The germline CDR1 and CDR2 sequences are MNHEY and SVGAGI. The germline V and J ends were trimmed by 6 bases and 8 bases, with 17 bases remaining between them. The CDR3 length is 14 residues.

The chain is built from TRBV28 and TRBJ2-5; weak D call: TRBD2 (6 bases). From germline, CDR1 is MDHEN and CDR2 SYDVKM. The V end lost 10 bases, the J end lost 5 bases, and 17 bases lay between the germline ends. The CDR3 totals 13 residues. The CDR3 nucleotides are TGTGCCACCTCCCCCGGAGGGCGGGAGACCCAGTACTTC. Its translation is CATSPGGRETQYF.

The chain's CDR3 is CASKEGKLNEKLFF. In DNA, the CDR3 is TGCGCCAGCAAGGAGGGAAAACTTAATGAAAAACTGTTTTTT. V and J are TRBV5-1 and TRBJ1-4; D uncertain. Per the germline V gene, CDR1 is SGHRS and CDR2 is YFSETQ. V was trimmed by 6 bases and J by 4 bases, leaving 13 bases between them. The CDR3 spans 14 residues.

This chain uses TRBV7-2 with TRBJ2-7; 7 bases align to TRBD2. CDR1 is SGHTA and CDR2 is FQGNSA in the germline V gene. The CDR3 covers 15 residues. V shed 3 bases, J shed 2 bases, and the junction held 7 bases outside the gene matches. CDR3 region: CASSFPLAEAYEQYF. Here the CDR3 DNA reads TGTGCCAGCAGCTTCCCCCTAGCGGAGGCCTACGAGCAGTACTTC. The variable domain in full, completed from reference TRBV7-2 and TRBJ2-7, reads GAGVSQSPSNKVTEKGKDVELRCDPISGHTALYWYRQSLGQGLEFLIYFQGNSAPDKSGLPSDRFSAERTGGSVSTLTIQRTQQEDSAVYLCASSFPLAEAYEQYFGPGTRLTVT.

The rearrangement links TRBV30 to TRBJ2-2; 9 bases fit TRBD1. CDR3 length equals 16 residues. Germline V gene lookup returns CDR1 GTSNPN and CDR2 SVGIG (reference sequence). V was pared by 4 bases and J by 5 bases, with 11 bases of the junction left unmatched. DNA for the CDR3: TGTGCCTGGACCCCCCGGGACAGGGTCGATACCGGGGAGCTGTTTTTT. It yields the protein CAWTPRDRVDTGELFF.

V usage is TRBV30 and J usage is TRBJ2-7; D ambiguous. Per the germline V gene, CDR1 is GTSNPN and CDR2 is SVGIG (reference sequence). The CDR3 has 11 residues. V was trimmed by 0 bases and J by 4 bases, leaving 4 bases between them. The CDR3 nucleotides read TGTGCCTGGAGTGTGAGGTACGAGCAGTACTTC. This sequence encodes CAWSVRYEQYF.

CDR3 residues: CASSYGTEFSPLHF. In DNA form, the CDR3 reads TGTGCCAGCAGTTATGGGACAGAATTTTCACCCCTCCACTTT. V and J are TRBV6-6 and TRBJ1-6; TRBD1 agrees at 7 bases. Losses at the gene ends were 3 bases for V and 9 bases for J; bases not matched to a gene: 5. There are 14 residues in the CDR3. CDR1 is MNHNY and CDR2 is SVGAGI in the germline V gene (reference sequence).

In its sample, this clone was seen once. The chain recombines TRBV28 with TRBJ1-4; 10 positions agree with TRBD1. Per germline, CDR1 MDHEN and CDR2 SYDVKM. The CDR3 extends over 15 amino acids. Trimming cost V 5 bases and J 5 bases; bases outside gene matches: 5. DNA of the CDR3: TGTGCCAGCAGTCGGGGGGACAGGGGAAATGAAAAACTGTTTTTT. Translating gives CASSRGDRGNEKLFF.

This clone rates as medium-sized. The CDR3 region is CASSFVGLAGGSSTDTQYF. The CDR3 DNA is TGTGCCAGCAGTTTTGTGGGACTAGCGGGGGGCTCTAGCACAGATACGCAGTATTTT. The chain employs TRBV27 and TRBJ2-3; 15 bases agree with TRBD2. Per germline, CDR1 MNHEY and CDR2 SMNVEV (reference sequence). V lost 3 bases, J lost 0 bases, and 7 bases stayed unmatched. There are 19 residues in the CDR3.

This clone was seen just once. This chain's CDR3 is CASSLDLRGLQGHANTEAFF. The CDR3 coding sequence is TGTGCCAGCAGCTTAGATTTGAGGGGACTACAGGGGCACGCGAACACTGAAGCTTTCTTT. V gene TRBV11-3 combines with J gene TRBJ1-1; 7 bases fit TRBD1. The ends lost 0 bases at V and 1 base at J; junction bases unmatched: 17. This CDR3 has 20 residues. Germline assignment: CDR1 SGHNT and CDR2 YENEEA.

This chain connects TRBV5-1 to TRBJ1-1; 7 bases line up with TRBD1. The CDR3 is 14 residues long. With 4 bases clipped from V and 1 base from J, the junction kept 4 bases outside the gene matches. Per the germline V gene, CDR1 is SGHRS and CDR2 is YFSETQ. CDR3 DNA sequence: TGCGCCAGCAGCCCCTCAGGGGGGAACACTGAAGCTTTCTTT. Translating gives CASSPSGGNTEAFF. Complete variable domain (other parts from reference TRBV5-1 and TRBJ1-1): KAGVTQTPRYLIKTRGQQVTLSCSPISGHRSVSWYQQTPGQGLQFLFEYFSETQRNKGNFPGRFSGRQFSNSRSEMNVSTLELGDSALYLCASSPSGGNTEAFFGQGTRLTVV.

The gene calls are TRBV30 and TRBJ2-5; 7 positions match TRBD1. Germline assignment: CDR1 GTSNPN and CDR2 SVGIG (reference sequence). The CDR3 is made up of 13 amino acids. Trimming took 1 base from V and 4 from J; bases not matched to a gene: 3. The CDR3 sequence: CAWSGRGRETQYF. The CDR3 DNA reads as TGTGCCTGGAGTGGTAGGGGGCGAGAGACCCAGTACTTC. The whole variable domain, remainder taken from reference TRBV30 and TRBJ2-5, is SQTIHQWPATLVQPVGSPLSLECTVEGTSNPNLYWYRQAAGRGLQLLFYSVGIGQISSEVPQNLSASRPQDRQFILSSKKLLLSDSGFYLCAWSGRGRETQYFGPGTRLLVL.

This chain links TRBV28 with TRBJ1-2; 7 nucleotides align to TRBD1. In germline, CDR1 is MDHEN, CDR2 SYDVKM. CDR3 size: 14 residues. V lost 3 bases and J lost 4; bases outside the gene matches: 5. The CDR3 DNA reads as TGTGCCAGCAGTTTGTCCGGACAGGCCTATGGCTACACCTTC. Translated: CASSLSGQAYGYTF.

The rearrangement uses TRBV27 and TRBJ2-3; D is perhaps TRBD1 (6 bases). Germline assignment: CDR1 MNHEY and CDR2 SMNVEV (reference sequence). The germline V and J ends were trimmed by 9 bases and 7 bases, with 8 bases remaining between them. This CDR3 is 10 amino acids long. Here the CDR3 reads CASRGNTQYF. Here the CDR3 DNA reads TGTGCCAGTAGGGGGAATACGCAGTATTTT.

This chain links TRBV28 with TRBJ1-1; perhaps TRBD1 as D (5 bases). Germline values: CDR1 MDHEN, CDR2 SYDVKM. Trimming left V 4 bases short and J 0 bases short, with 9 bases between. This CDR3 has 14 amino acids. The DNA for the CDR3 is TGTGCCAGCAGTTCCCGACAGCTGAACACTGAAGCTTTCTTT. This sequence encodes CASSSRQLNTEAFF.